This record covers a single TCR beta chain. The antigen is not known. This specimen comes from a study of response to subunit inactivated influenza vaccine. Study-level findings and limits: Seasonal influenza vaccination, on each occasion, was suggested by the authors to recruit few new T cells.

One entry per CDR3 protein, called by TCRdb with MiXCR from the RT-PCR reads. The repertoire holds about 700,000 distinct CDR3 sequences, 12% to 15% seen once, with 6% to 9.5% in the top ten. V was trimmed by 0 bases and J by 1 base, leaving 13 bases between them. The CDR3 is made up of 16 amino acids. Germline V gives CDR1 SGDLS, CDR2 YYNGEE. This receptor was taken from a man aged 45-60 years who received an inactivated influenza vaccine. The sample consisted of PBMCs from blood, taken around 15 days before vaccination. The chain combines TRBV9 with TRBJ2-5; D not resolved. The CDR3 nucleotides are TGTGCCAGCAGCGTAGTAGGATCTAGTATCCAAGAGACCCAGTACTTC. Translation gives CASSVVGSSIQETQYF. The variable domain in full, completed from reference TRBV9 and TRBJ2-5, reads DSGVTQTPKHLITATGQRVTLRCSPRSGDLSVYWYQQSLDQGLQFLIQYYNGEERAKGNILERFSAQQFPDLHSELNLSSLELGDSALYFCASSVVGSSIQETQYFGPGTRLLVL.